The 8 T cell receptor beta chains below were found in one sample sequenced in a study of cytomegalovirus exposure and HLA in healthy donors. The PCR had 60 Vbeta and 13 Jbeta primers. Clones were read by immunoSEQ multiplex PCR, and TCRdb kept only the in-frame ones, dropping some. The profile shows 200,000 or so clones, about four fifths of them singletons. Sequencing was performed on PBMCs. The receptors shown here come from a woman aged 25-40 years in good health and CMV-seropositive.

V is TRBV12-5 and J is TRBJ2-1; D is possibly TRBD2 (6 bases). Trimming removed 2 bases at V and 2 bases at J, with 13 bases between. The CDR3 runs to 16 residues. Germline V gene data show CDR1 as LGHNT and CDR2 as FRNRAP. As DNA, the CDR3 is TGTGCTAGTGGTTTGCCAACGCCGGGGGCCTACAATGAGCAGTTCTTC. It is translated as CASGLPTPGAYNEQFF. Variable domain in full (rest from reference TRBV12-5 and TRBJ2-1): DARVTQTPRHKVTEMGQEVTMRCQPILGHNTVFWYRQTMMQGLELLAYFRNRAPLDDSGMPKDRFSAEMPDATLATLKIQPSEPRDSAVYFCASGLPTPGAYNEQFFGPGTRLTVL.

This clone was found a few times. This chain uses TRBV7-2 with TRBJ1-1, with 7 bases that match TRBD1. The germline gives CDR1 SGHTA, CDR2 FQGNSA. This CDR3 region has 12 residues. The DNA for the CDR3 is TGTATCCAAGGGGGCTTGAACACTGAAGCTTTCTTT. Translating gives CIQGGLNTEAFF.

This chain uses TRBV28 with TRBJ1-2, with 7 positions matching TRBD1. Germline CDR1 MDHEN, CDR2 SYDVKM. The V and J ends lost 6 bases and 1 base, in that order; junction bases with no gene match: 5. The length of the CDR3 is 14 residues. The CDR3 spells CASSPTGVNYGYTF. The CDR3 region has the DNA TGTGCCAGCAGCCCAACAGGGGTTAACTATGGCTACACCTTC.

This clone was counted between two and nine times. The chain couples TRBV25-1 to TRBJ2-5, with TRBD2 matching over 8 bases. Trimming at V came to 1 base and at J to 4 bases, leaving 11 bases not matched to a gene. Germline lookup yields CDR1 MGHDK and CDR2 SYGVNS. The CDR3 consists of 17 residues. CDR3 coding DNA: TGTGCCAGCAGTGAATCTGGACGGGGGGGCGCCCCAGAGACCCAGTACTTC. This gives the protein CASSESGRGGAPETQYF.

The V call is TRBV6-1, the J call TRBJ1-5; TRBD1 is a possible D gene (6 bases). This CDR3 is built from 17 residues. V lost 4 bases and J lost 1, with 17 bases in between. Germline assignment: CDR1 MNHNS and CDR2 SASEGT. The CDR3 DNA reads TGTGCCAGCAGTGGAGGGGGACAACTATCGAGCAATCAGCCCCAGCATTTT. This gives the protein CASSGGGQLSSNQPQHF.

The chain links TRBV19 to TRBJ2-7; TRBD1 matches 10 bases. CDR1 is LNHDA, CDR2 SQIVND, per germline (reference sequence). The J segment lost 0 bases and the V segment lost 9 bases, leaving 2 bases of the junction unmatched. There are 13 residues in the CDR3. CDR3 sequence reads: CASRQGASYEQYF. The CDR3 bases are TGTGCCAGCCGACAGGGGGCCTCCTACGAGCAGTACTTC.

The chain links TRBV13 to TRBJ2-1, with TRBD1 identical over 9 bases. Germline values: CDR1 PRHDT, CDR2 FYEKMQ (reference sequence). V dropped 5 bases and J dropped 5; count of bases not matched to a gene: 7. CDR3 length: 15 residues. CDR3 in amino acids: CASSHPGQGHNEQFF. CDR3 nucleotide sequence: TGTGCCAGCAGCCATCCGGGACAGGGACACAATGAGCAGTTCTTC.

The chain links TRBV4-1 to TRBJ2-7, with 11 bases matching TRBD2. With V trimmed by 2 bases and J by 3 bases, 6 bases remained unmatched. CDR1 is MGHRA and CDR2 is YSYEKL in the germline V gene. The CDR3 contains 16 residues. CDR3 loop: CASSQLTSGTSYEQYF. The CDR3 nucleotides are TGCGCCAGCAGCCAACTGACTAGCGGGACAAGCTACGAGCAGTACTTC.